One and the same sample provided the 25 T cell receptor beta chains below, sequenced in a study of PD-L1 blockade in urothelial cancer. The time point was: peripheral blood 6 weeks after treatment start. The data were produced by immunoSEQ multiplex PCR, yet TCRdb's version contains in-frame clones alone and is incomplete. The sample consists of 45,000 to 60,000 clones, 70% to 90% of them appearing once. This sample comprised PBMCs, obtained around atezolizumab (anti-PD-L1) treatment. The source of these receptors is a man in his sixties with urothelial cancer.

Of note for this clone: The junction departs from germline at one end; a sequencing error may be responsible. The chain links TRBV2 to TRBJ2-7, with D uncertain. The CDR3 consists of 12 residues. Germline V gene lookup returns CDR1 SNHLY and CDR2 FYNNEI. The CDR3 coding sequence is TGTGCCAGCAGCGTTTCATCCGGTCACCGGGACTTC. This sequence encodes CASSVSSGHRDF.

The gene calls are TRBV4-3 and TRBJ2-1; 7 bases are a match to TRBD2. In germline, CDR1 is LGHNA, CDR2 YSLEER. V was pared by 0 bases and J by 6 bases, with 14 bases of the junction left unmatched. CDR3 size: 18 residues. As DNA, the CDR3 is TGCGCCAGCAGCCAAGATCACACCCGGCGGGAGTGGGTCAATGAGCAGTTCTTC. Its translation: CASSQDHTRREWVNEQFF.

CDR3 sequence reads: CASSHPLVVLYNEQFF. In DNA, the CDR3 is TGTGCCAGCAGCCACCCTTTGGTAGTCCTCTACAATGAGCAGTTCTTC. V gene TRBV7-2 combines with J gene TRBJ2-1; no clear D. Germline CDR1 is SGHTA and CDR2 is FQGNSA. The CDR3 consists of 16 residues. Trimming left V 5 bases short and J 3 bases short, with 17 bases between.

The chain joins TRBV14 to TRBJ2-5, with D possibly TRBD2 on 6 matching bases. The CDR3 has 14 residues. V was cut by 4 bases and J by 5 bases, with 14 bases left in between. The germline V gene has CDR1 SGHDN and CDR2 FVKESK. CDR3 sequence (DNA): TGTGCCAGCAGCCCAACCGGGGGACGGGAGACCCAGTACTTC. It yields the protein CASSPTGGRETQYF.

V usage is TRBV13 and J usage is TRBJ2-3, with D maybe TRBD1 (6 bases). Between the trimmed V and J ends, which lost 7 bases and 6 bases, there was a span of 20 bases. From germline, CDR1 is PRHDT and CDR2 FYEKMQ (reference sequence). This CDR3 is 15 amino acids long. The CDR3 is CASTTKGQGIDTQYF. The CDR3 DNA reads TGTGCCAGCACCACAAAGGGGCAGGGGATTGATACGCAGTATTTT.

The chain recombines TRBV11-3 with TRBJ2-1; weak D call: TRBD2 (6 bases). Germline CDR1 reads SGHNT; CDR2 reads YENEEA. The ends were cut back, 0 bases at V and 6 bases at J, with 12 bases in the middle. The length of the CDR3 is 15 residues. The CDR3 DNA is TGTGCCAGCAGCTTAGAGAGCGGGTTGGGCAATGAGCAGTTCTTC. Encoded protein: CASSLESGLGNEQFF.

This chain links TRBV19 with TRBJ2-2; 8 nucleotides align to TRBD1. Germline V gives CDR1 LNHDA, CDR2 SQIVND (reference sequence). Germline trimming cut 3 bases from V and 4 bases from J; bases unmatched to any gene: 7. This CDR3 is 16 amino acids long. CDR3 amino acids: CASSILWTGSTGELFF. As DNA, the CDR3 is TGTGCCAGTAGTATCTTATGGACAGGGTCCACCGGGGAGCTGTTTTTT.

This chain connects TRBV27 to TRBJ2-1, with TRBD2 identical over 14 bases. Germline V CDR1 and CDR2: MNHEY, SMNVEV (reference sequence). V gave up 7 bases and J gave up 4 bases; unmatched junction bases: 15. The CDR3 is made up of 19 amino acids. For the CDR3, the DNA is TGTGCCAGCACCCCACCGGGACTAGCGGGAGTAAGGGGTTACAATGAGCAGTTCTTC. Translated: CASTPPGLAGVRGYNEQFF.

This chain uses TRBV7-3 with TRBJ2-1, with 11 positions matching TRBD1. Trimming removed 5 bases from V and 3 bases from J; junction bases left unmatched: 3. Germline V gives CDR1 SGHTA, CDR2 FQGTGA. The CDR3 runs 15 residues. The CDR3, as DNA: TGTGCCAGCAGCCAGGGACAGGGGGACTACAATGAGCAGTTCTTC. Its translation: CASSQGQGDYNEQFF.

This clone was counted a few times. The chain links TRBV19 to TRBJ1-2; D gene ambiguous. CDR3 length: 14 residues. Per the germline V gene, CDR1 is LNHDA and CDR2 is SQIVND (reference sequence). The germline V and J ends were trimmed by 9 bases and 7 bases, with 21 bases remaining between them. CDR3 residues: CASQSGRTSGGYTF. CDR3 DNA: TGTGCCAGCCAAAGCGGGCGAACATCGGGTGGCTACACCTTC.

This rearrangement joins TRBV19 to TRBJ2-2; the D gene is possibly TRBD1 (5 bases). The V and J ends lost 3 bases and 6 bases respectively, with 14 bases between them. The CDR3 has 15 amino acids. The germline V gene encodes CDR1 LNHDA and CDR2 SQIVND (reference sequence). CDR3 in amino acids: CASSIRQSGPGELFF. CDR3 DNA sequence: TGTGCCAGTAGTATTCGACAGTCGGGTCCCGGGGAGCTGTTTTTT.

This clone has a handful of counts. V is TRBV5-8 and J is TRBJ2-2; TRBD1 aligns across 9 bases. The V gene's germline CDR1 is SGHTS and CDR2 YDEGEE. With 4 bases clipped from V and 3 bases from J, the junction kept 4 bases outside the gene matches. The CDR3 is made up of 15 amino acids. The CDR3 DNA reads TGTGCCAGCAGCACGGGACAGGGTTACACCGGGGAGCTGTTTTTT. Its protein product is CASSTGQGYTGELFF.

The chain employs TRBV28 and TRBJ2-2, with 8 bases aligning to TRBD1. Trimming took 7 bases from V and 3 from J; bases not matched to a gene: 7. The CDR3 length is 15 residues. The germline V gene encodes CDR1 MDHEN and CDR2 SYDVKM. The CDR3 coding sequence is TGTGCCAGCACTACGACAGGGGCGGACACCGGGGAGCTGTTTTTT. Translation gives CASTTTGADTGELFF.

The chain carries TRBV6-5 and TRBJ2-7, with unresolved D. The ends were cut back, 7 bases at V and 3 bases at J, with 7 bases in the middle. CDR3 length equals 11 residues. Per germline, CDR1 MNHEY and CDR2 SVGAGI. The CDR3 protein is CASKTGYEQYF. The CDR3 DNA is TGTGCCAGCAAAACGGGCTACGAGCAGTACTTC.

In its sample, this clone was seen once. CDR3 sequence reads: CASSSLRDRGPYEQYF. In DNA form, the CDR3 reads TGTGCCAGTAGTTCCCTCCGGGACAGGGGCCCCTACGAGCAGTACTTC. V and J are TRBV19 and TRBJ2-7; the match to TRBD1 covers 10 bases. Germline assignment: CDR1 LNHDA and CDR2 SQIVND (reference sequence). The CDR3 is made up of 16 amino acids. The V gene end was trimmed by 5 bases and the J gene end by 2 bases; junction bases not matched to a gene: 9.

The CDR3 nucleotides read TGTGCCAGTGGCAAGACTAGCGGGCCGGATTATACGCAGTATTTT. Encoded protein: CASGKTSGPDYTQYF. The genes are TRBV19 and TRBJ2-3; TRBD2 matches 10 bases. Trimming took 8 bases from V and 7 from J; bases not matched to a gene: 12. The CDR3 has 15 amino acids. CDR1 and CDR2 (germline): LNHDA, SQIVND (reference sequence).

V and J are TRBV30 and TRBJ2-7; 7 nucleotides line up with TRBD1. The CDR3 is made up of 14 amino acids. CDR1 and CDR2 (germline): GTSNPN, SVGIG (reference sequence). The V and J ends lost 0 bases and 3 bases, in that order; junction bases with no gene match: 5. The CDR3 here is CAWSVGGRGYEQYF. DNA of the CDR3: TGTGCCTGGAGTGTAGGGGGCAGGGGCTACGAGCAGTACTTC.

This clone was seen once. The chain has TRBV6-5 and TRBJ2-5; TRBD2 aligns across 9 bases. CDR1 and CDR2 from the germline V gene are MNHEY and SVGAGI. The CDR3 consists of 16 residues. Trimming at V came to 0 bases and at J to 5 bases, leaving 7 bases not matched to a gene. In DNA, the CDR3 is TGTGCCAGCAGTTACTCGAGGCGGGGGGGTGACGAGACCCAGTACTTC. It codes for CASSYSRRGGDETQYF.

DNA for the CDR3: TGTGCCAGCTCACCACCCCCCTCCACCGGGGCAGGGGGATACTACAATGAGCAGTTCTTC. It is translated as CASSPPPSTGAGGYYNEQFF. V usage is TRBV18 and J usage is TRBJ2-1, with 7 bases identical to TRBD1. Looked up from germline, CDR1 is KGHSH and CDR2 is LQKENI. The CDR3 spans 20 residues. Trimming cost V 0 bases and J 3 bases; bases outside gene matches: 17.

CDR3 sequence: CARSSGTGNTEAFF. The DNA for the CDR3 is TGTGCCAGAAGCTCCGGCACAGGGAACACTGAAGCTTTCTTT. The rearrangement joins TRBV5-3 to TRBJ1-1; TRBD1 is a possible D gene (5 bases). TRBV5-3 is an ORF, with its function uncertain. The CDR3 is 14 residues long. With 3 bases removed from V and 1 base from J, the gap between germline ends came to 10 bases.

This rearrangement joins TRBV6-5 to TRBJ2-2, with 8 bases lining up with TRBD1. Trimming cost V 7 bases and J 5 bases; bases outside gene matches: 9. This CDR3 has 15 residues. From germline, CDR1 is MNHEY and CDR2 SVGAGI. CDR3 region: CASNLRQGKTGELFF. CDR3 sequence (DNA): TGTGCCAGCAACCTTCGACAGGGGAAAACCGGGGAGCTGTTTTTT.

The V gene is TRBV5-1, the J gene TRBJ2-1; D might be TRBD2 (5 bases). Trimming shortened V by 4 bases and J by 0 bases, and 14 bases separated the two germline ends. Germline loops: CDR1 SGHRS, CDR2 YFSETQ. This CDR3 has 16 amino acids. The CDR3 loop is CASSQRTGSSYNEQFF. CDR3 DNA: TGCGCCAGCAGCCAGAGGACGGGGAGCTCCTACAATGAGCAGTTCTTC.

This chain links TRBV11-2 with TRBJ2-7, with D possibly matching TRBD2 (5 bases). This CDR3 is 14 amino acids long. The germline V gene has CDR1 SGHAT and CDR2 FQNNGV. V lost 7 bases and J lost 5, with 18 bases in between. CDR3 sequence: CASIPESGVDEQYF. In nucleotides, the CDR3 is TGTGCCAGCATCCCTGAATCCGGGGTAGACGAGCAGTACTTC.

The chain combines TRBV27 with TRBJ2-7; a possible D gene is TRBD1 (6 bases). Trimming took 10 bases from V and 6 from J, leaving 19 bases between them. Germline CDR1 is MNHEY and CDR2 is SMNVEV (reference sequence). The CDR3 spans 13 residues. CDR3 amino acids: CATAPNRVFEQYF. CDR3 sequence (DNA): TGTGCCACCGCGCCTAACAGGGTATTCGAGCAGTACTTC.

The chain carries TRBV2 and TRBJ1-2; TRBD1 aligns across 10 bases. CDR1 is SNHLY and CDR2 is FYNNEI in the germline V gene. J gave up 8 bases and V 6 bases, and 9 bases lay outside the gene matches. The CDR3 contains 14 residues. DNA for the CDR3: TGTGCCAGCAGGGAACGACAGGGGGCGAAAGGCTACACCTTC. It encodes CASRERQGAKGYTF.